The 27 T cell receptor beta chains given below trace back to one sample, sequenced in a study of control samples from healthy donors and cancer patients. Here immunoSEQ multiplex PCR was the method, and the copy in TCRdb shows in-frame clones only, minus some. The sample shows some 160,000 clones, 94% of them seen only once. The sample consisted of blood. These receptor sequences come from a woman between 40 and 55 years old in good health.

V usage is TRBV27 and J usage is TRBJ1-6; the match to TRBD1 covers 9 bases. Trimming cost V 5 bases and J 9 bases; bases outside gene matches: 8. This CDR3 has 15 amino acids. Germline assignment: CDR1 MNHEY and CDR2 SMNVEV (reference sequence). The DNA of the CDR3 is TGTGCCAGCAGTCCCCAAGGGACAGGGACTTCACCCCTCCACTTT. It yields the protein CASSPQGTGTSPLHF.

The chain uses TRBV9 and TRBJ2-7, with TRBD2 matching over 8 bases. CDR3 length equals 16 residues. The V gene end was trimmed by 3 bases and the J gene end by 5 bases; junction bases not matched to a gene: 13. Germline loops: CDR1 SGDLS, CDR2 YYNGEE. As DNA, the CDR3 is TGTGCCAGCAGCGCCGGGGGGGCAGGGGTCAACGACGAGCAGTACTTC. Translation: CASSAGGAGVNDEQYF.

V usage is TRBV5-5 and J usage is TRBJ1-2; TRBD1 is a possible D gene (5 bases). Per the germline V gene, CDR1 is SGHKS and CDR2 is YYEKEE (reference sequence). The CDR3 has 15 amino acids. Trimming removed 4 bases at V and 0 bases at J, with 13 bases between. CDR3 sequence (DNA): TGTGCCAGCAGCCCGGGGGTCGGAACTAACTATGGCTACACCTTC. Protein: CASSPGVGTNYGYTF.

This chain joins TRBV27 and TRBJ1-2, with 10 bases identical to TRBD1. V shed 0 bases, J shed 2 bases, and the junction held 6 bases outside the gene matches. The CDR3 has 17 residues. The germline CDR1 and CDR2 sequences are MNHEY and SMNVEV (reference sequence). For the CDR3, the DNA is TGTGCCAGCAGTTTATCGTTTGGGGGACAGGGGAACTATGGCTACACCTTC. The encoded protein is CASSLSFGGQGNYGYTF.

The count of this clone is one. The chain has TRBV10-3 and TRBJ2-7; TRBD1 aligns across 12 bases. Germline CDR1 and CDR2: ENHRY and SYGVKD. The V gene end was trimmed by 3 bases and the J gene end by 4 bases; junction bases not matched to a gene: 7. This CDR3 has 16 residues. CDR3 amino acids: CAISDRDRGPRYEQYF. The DNA of the CDR3 is TGTGCCATCAGTGACCGGGACAGGGGGCCGAGGTACGAGCAGTACTTC.

The rearrangement uses TRBV30 and TRBJ1-6; 8 bases match TRBD1. The V gene end was trimmed by 2 bases and the J gene end by 10 bases; junction bases not matched to a gene: 7. This CDR3 spans 14 amino acids. The germline gives CDR1 GTSNPN, CDR2 SVGIG (reference sequence). This CDR3 reads CAWSPQGARSPLHF. The CDR3 DNA is TGTGCCTGGAGTCCCCAGGGGGCGCGGTCACCCCTCCACTTT.

The rearrangement joins TRBV11-2 to TRBJ2-1, with 13 nucleotides matching TRBD2. The CDR3 spans 14 residues. J gave up 6 bases and V 4 bases, and 0 bases lay outside the gene matches. Germline lookup yields CDR1 SGHAT and CDR2 FQNNGV. CDR3 amino acids: CASSWTSGSNEQFF. CDR3 nucleotide sequence: TGTGCCAGCAGCTGGACTAGCGGGAGCAATGAGCAGTTCTTC.

This clone turned up a few times. The chain recombines TRBV2 with TRBJ2-1, with 8 bases lining up with TRBD2. The germline V gene encodes CDR1 SNHLY and CDR2 FYNNEI. This CDR3 contains 14 residues. V shed 5 bases, J shed 3 bases, and the junction held 3 bases outside the gene matches. CDR3 sequence: CASSRLAGYNEQFF. CDR3 coding DNA: TGTGCCAGCAGTCGGCTAGCGGGCTACAATGAGCAGTTCTTC. The full variable domain, rest sourced from reference TRBV2 and TRBJ2-1, is EPEVTQTPSHQVTQMGQEVILRCVPISNHLYFYWYRQILGQKVEFLVSFYNNEISEKSEIFDDQFSVERPDGSNFTLKIRSTKLEDSAMYFCASSRLAGYNEQFFGPGTRLTVL.

The gene calls are TRBV7-2 and TRBJ1-2; D is perhaps TRBD1 (6 bases). This CDR3 region has 15 residues. Germline assignment: CDR1 SGHTA and CDR2 FQGNSA. Trimming shortened V by 4 bases and J by 4 bases, and 16 bases separated the two germline ends. CDR3 bases: TGTGCCAGCAGCTCCCGACAGGCGGGAGGCTATGGCTACACCTTC. It specifies CASSSRQAGGYGYTF.

The genes are TRBV14 and TRBJ1-2; D gene uncertain. Germline V gene sequence: CDR1 SGHDN, CDR2 FVKESK. There are 9 residues in the CDR3. Trimming stripped 9 bases from V and 7 bases from J, with 6 bases between. The CDR3 protein is CARGGGYTF. In nucleotides, the CDR3 is TGTGCCAGGGGTGGTGGCTACACCTTC. The full variable domain, with the rest looked up from reference TRBV14 and TRBJ1-2, is EAGVTQFPSHSVIEKGQTVTLRCDPISGHDNLYWYRRVMGKEIKFLLHFVKESKQDESGMPNNRFLAERTGGTYSTLKVQPAELEDSGVYFCARGGGYTFGSGTRLTVV.

The chain employs TRBV18 and TRBJ1-5, with TRBD1 matching over 9 bases. Germline V lookup: CDR1 KGHSH, CDR2 LQKENI. This CDR3 has 19 residues. Trimming removed 3 bases from V and 0 bases from J; junction bases left unmatched: 12. The CDR3 is CASSPTGTGTKYSNQPQHF. The DNA of the CDR3 is TGTGCCAGCTCACCTACCGGGACAGGGACGAAATATAGCAATCAGCCCCAGCATTTT. Full variable domain (missing parts from reference TRBV18 and TRBJ1-5): NAGVMQNPRHLVRRRGQEARLRCSPMKGHSHVYWYRQLPEEGLKFMVYLQKENIIDESGMPKERFSAEFPKEGPSILRIQQVVRGDSAAYFCASSPTGTGTKYSNQPQHFGDGTRLSIL.

The rearrangement uses TRBV11-2 and TRBJ1-3; D not resolved. CDR3 size: 14 residues. Per the germline V gene, CDR1 is SGHAT and CDR2 is FQNNGV. V was shortened by 5 bases and J by 0 bases, with 8 bases between the two germline ends. The CDR3 DNA follows: TGTGCCAGCAGCCCCCGGAACTCTGGAAACACCATATATTTT. Residues: CASSPRNSGNTIYF.

Note on this clone: The sample holds other DNA sequences that translate to the same CDR3. The chain employs TRBV12-5 and TRBJ1-5, with D possibly being TRBD1 (5 bases). Germline V gives CDR1 LGHNT, CDR2 FRNRAP. Trimming left V 1 base short and J 4 bases short, with 5 bases between. The CDR3 is made up of 13 amino acids. The CDR3 protein is CASGLDRNQPQHF. The CDR3, as DNA: TGTGCTAGTGGTTTGGACAGGAATCAGCCCCAGCATTTT.

This clone has more than one count but fewer than ten. The chain combines TRBV2 with TRBJ1-6; D not certain. This CDR3 spans 16 amino acids. V lost 8 bases, J lost 0 bases, and 14 bases lay in between. Germline CDR1 and CDR2: SNHLY and FYNNEI. In nucleotides, the CDR3 is TGTGCCAGCGGGCAGCGTGAAAGCTCCTATAATTCACCCCTCCACTTT. It specifies CASGQRESSYNSPLHF.

The chain uses TRBV18 and TRBJ1-5, with 7 positions matching TRBD1. The CDR3 is 14 amino acids. The V gene's germline CDR1 is KGHSH and CDR2 LQKENI. J lost 4 bases, V lost 2 bases, and 2 bases had no gene match. CDR3 protein: CASSPTGENQPQHF. DNA of the CDR3: TGTGCCAGCTCACCAACAGGGGAAAATCAGCCCCAGCATTTT.

This clone was observed once. The chain couples TRBV9 to TRBJ2-2, with 15 positions matching TRBD2. The CDR3 spans 18 residues. Germline V lookup: CDR1 SGDLS, CDR2 YYNGEE. V was clipped by 2 bases and J by 3 bases; unmatched bases: 5. CDR3 in DNA: TGTGCCAGCAGCGTTAGGACTAGCGGGAGGGGTTACACCGGGGAGCTGTTTTTT. Translating it yields CASSVRTSGRGYTGELFF. Full variable domain (remainder filled in from reference TRBV9 and TRBJ2-2): DSGVTQTPKHLITATGQRVTLRCSPRSGDLSVYWYQQSLDQGLQFLIQYYNGEERAKGNILERFSAQQFPDLHSELNLSSLELGDSALYFCASSVRTSGRGYTGELFFGEGSRLTVL.

CDR3 bases: TGTGCCAGCAGACGGTCCGAGGGCACCTATGGCTACACCTTC. Protein product: CASRRSEGTYGYTF. V and J are TRBV2 and TRBJ1-2; D gene unclear. This CDR3 comprises 14 residues. V was shortened by 6 bases and J by 4 bases, with 15 bases between the two germline ends. Germline CDR1 SNHLY, CDR2 FYNNEI.

The chain recombines TRBV11-2 with TRBJ2-1; D call uncertain. The length of the CDR3 is 14 residues. Trimming took 7 bases from V and 2 from J, leaving 12 bases between them. Per the germline V gene, CDR1 is SGHAT and CDR2 is FQNNGV. CDR3 loop: CASTLGLTYNEQFF. DNA of the CDR3: TGTGCCAGCACTCTCGGCTTAACCTACAATGAGCAGTTCTTC.

The chain is built from TRBV4-3 and TRBJ1-2; the D is unclear. Germline-derived CDR1 and CDR2 are LGHNA and YSLEER. This CDR3 spans 15 amino acids. V was trimmed by 0 bases and J by 2 bases, leaving 10 bases between them. CDR3 DNA: TGCGCCAGCAGCCAAGATGGTAAAGGGAACTATGGCTACACCTTC. Translating gives CASSQDGKGNYGYTF.

V gene TRBV7-9 combines with J gene TRBJ2-3; D unresolved. The germline V gene encodes CDR1 SEHNR and CDR2 FQNEAQ (reference sequence). Trimming left V 3 bases short and J 1 base short, with 5 bases between. This CDR3 has 13 amino acids. The CDR3 region is CASSLPRTDTQYF. The CDR3 coding sequence is TGTGCCAGCAGCTTGCCACGCACAGATACGCAGTATTTT.

The V gene is TRBV19, the J gene TRBJ1-1; D is perhaps TRBD1 (5 bases). CDR1 LNHDA and CDR2 SQIVND come from the germline V gene (reference sequence). The CDR3 runs to 11 residues. The V and J ends lost 9 bases and 9 bases respectively, with 14 bases between them. CDR3 protein: CASMTQGKAFF. CDR3 in DNA: TGTGCCAGCATGACGCAGGGAAAAGCTTTCTTT.

The genes are TRBV6-2 or TRBV6-3 and TRBJ2-7, with unresolved D. Germline V gives CDR1 MNHEY, CDR2 SVGEGT. The CDR3 is 14 amino acids. V lost 0 bases and J lost 7, with 13 bases in between. Written as DNA, the CDR3 is TGTGCCAGCAGTTACTCGCGTCAGGCCGGGGAGCAGTACTTC. It specifies CASSYSRQAGEQYF.

The table lists this clone with a few counts. The rearrangement uses TRBV19 and TRBJ2-2; 7 bases agree with TRBD1. Germline V gives CDR1 LNHDA, CDR2 SQIVND (reference sequence). The CDR3 is 16 residues long. Germline trimming cut 4 bases from V and 7 bases from J; bases unmatched to any gene: 12. The DNA of the CDR3 is TGTGCCAGTAGTAATCTTGTGGGACAGTCCAGCGGGGAGCTGTTTTTT. Translating gives CASSNLVGQSSGELFF.

The chain joins TRBV9 to TRBJ1-1, with D unclear. The CDR3 contains 15 residues. The V gene's germline CDR1 is SGDLS and CDR2 YYNGEE. Trimming removed 3 bases from V and 0 bases from J, with 12 bases in between. Here the CDR3 reads CASSASRTVNTEAFF. CDR3 in DNA: TGTGCCAGCAGCGCGTCGCGGACCGTGAACACTGAAGCTTTCTTT.

J is TRBJ1-2 and V is TRBV4-3; perhaps TRBD1 as D (5 bases). V was cut by 0 bases and J by 4 bases, with 9 bases left in between. Per the germline V gene, CDR1 is LGHNA and CDR2 is YSLEER. The CDR3 has 14 residues. CDR3 sequence reads: CASSQDRGSYGYTF. CDR3 DNA sequence: TGCGCCAGCAGCCAAGATCGGGGGAGCTATGGCTACACCTTC.

The chain has TRBV7-2 and TRBJ1-5; 8 positions match TRBD1. V gave up 3 bases and J gave up 4 bases; unmatched junction bases: 5. Germline CDR1 reads SGHTA; CDR2 reads FQGNSA. The CDR3 sequence is 15 residues long. The DNA of the CDR3 is TGTGCCAGCAGCTTGTTCGACAGGGGAAATCAGCCCCAGCATTTT. Translation gives CASSLFDRGNQPQHF.

The gene calls are TRBV6-5 and TRBJ2-1; D gene ambiguous. From germline, CDR1 is MNHEY and CDR2 SVGAGI. V gave up 0 bases and J gave up 5 bases, with 11 bases separating them. This CDR3 is built from 15 residues. The CDR3 region is CASSYSPGVDNEQFF. CDR3 DNA sequence: TGTGCCAGCAGTTACTCGCCAGGAGTAGACAATGAGCAGTTCTTC.